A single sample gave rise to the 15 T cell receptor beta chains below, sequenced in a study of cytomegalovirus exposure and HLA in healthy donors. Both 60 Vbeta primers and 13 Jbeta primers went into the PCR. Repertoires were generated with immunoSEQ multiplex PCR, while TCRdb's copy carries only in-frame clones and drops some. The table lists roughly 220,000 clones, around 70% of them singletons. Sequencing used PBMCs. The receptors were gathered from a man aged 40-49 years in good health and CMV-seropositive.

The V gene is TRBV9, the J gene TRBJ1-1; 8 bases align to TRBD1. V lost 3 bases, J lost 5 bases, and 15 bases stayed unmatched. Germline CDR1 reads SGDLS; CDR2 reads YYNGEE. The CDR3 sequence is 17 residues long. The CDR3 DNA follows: TGTGCCAGCAGCGAGATAGTGTCGGACAGGGCAATTACTGAAGCTTTCTTT. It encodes CASSEIVSDRAITEAFF.

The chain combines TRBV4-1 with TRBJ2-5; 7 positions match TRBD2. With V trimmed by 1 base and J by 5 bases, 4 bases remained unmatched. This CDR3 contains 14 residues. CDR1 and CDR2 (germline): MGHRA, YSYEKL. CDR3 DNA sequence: TGCGCCAGCAGCCAAGGGGACGGGGGGGAGACCCAGTACTTC. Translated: CASSQGDGGETQYF.

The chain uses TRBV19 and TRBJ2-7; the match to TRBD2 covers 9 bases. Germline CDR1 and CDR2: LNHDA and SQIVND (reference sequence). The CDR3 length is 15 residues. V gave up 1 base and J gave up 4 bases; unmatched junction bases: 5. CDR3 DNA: TGTGCCAGTAGTATAGGTAGTAGCGGGGGTTACGAGCAGTACTTC. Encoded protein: CASSIGSSGGYEQYF.

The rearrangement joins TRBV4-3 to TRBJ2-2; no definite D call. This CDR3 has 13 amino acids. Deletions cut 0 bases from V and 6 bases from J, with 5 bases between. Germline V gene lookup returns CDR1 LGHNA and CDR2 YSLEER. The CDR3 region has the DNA TGCGCCAGCAGCCAAGATCGGGCCGGGGAGCTGTTTTTT. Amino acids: CASSQDRAGELFF.

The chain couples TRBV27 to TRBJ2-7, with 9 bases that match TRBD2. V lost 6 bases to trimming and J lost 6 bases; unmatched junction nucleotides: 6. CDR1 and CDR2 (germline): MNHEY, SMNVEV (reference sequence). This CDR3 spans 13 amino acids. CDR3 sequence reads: CASRGSGGSEQYF. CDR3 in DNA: TGTGCCAGCAGGGGTAGCGGGGGATCCGAGCAGTACTTC.

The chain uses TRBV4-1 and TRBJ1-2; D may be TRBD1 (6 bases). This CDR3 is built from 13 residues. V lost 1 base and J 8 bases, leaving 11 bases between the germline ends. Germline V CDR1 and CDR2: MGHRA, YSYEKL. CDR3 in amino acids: CASSQATGTGYTF. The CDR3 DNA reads TGCGCCAGCAGCCAAGCTACAGGGACCGGCTACACCTTC.

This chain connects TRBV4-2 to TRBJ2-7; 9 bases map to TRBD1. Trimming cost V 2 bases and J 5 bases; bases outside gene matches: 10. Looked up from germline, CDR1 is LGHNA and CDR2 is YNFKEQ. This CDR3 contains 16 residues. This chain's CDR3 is CASSQNTGGAYHEQYF. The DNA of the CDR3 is TGTGCCAGCAGCCAAAACACAGGGGGCGCATACCACGAGCAGTACTTC.

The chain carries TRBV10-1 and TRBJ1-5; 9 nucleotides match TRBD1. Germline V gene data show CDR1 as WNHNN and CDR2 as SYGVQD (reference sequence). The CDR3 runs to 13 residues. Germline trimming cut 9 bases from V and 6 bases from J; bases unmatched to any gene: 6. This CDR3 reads CARTRQGGQPQHF. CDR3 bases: TGCGCCAGGACTAGACAGGGGGGTCAGCCCCAGCATTTT.

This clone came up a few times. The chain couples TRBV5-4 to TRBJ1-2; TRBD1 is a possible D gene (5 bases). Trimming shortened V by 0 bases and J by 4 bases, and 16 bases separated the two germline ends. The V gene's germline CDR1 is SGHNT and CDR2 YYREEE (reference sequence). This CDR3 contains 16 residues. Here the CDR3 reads CASSLAPQGGFYGYTF. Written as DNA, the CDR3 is TGTGCCAGCAGCTTGGCCCCCCAGGGAGGGTTCTATGGCTACACCTTC.

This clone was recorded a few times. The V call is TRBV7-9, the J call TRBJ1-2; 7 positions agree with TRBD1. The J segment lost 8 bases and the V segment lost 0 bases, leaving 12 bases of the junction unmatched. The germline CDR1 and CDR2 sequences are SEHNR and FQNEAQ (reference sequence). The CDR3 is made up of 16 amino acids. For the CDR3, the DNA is TGTGCCAGCAGCTTAGCGCTGGCAGGGGGAAGAGGCGGCTACACCTTC. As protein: CASSLALAGGRGGYTF.

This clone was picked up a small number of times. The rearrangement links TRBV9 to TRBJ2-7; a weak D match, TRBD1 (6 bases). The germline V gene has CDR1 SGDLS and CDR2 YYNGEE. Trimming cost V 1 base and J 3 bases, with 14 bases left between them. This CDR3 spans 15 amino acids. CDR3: CASSVSTGTLYEQYF. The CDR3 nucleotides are TGTGCCAGCAGCGTATCGACAGGAACCCTCTACGAGCAGTACTTC.

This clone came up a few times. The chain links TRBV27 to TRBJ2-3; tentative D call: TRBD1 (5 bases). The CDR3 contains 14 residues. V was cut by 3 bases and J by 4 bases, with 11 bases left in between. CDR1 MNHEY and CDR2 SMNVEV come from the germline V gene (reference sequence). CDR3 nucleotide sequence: TGTGCCAGCAGTTTCTGGGGCGAGGCAGATACGCAGTATTTT. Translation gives CASSFWGEADTQYF.

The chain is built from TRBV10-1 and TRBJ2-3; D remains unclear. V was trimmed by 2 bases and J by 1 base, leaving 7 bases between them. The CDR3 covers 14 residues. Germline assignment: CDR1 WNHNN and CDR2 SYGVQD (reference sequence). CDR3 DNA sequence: TGCGCCAGCAGTGAGATCCGGGGCACAGATACGCAGTATTTT. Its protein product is CASSEIRGTDTQYF.

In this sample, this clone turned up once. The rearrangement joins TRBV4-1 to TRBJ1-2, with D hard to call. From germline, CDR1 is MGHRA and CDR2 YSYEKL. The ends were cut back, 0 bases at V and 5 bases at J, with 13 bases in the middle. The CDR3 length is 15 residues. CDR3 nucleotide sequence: TGCGCCAGCAGCCAAGATGGTACCCCCGGGTATGGCTACACCTTC. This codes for CASSQDGTPGYGYTF.

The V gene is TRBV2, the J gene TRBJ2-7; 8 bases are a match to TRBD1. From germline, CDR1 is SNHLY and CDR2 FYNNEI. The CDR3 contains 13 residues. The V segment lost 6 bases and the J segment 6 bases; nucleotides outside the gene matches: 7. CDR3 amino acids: CASRDTGGGEQYF. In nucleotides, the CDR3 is TGTGCCAGCAGAGACACAGGGGGAGGCGAGCAGTACTTC.